Sequencing of this T cell receptor (beta chain) was carried out in a study of tumor-infiltrating lymphocytes in primary liver carcinoma. Study-level background: Primary liver carcinoma in the patients was surgically resected. Productive TCRbeta read counts per sample ran from roughly 3.65 to 7.13 million and were similar across tissue types.

Extraction also yielded germline DNA, while blood RNA was obtained from unsorted whole blood. The ends were cut back, 6 bases at V and 6 bases at J, with 17 bases in the middle. The CDR3 spans 14 residues. CDR1 is MNHNY and CDR2 is SVGAGI in the germline V gene (reference sequence). Priming with a constant-region primer yielded TCR beta cDNA from around 540 ng total RNA. ARM-PCR, slightly modified, supplied the TCR beta libraries through three nested multiplex PCR rounds. TRBV1-TRBV30 forward primers and a C-beta reverse primer were used in the first two PCR rounds, which each ran for 10 cycles. Using its own MiXCR run on the multiplex PCR reads, TCRdb lists one record per CDR3 protein. Of around 330,000 distinct CDR3 sequences listed, approximately 65% are singletons. Points from the study as a whole: Tumors had a top-250-clone fraction that was significantly higher than blood (p = 0.039).

Turning to this clonotype: Its antigen remains unidentified.

J is TRBJ1-2 and V is TRBV6-6, with a weak D call TRBD1 (5 bases). The sample was peripheral blood. This receptor was taken from a man between 40 and 49 years old with primary liver carcinoma and hepatitis B virus infection. CDR3 in DNA: TGTGCCAGCAGCCTCGTGGGGCTGGGCGATGGCTACACCTTC. It encodes CASSLVGLGDGYTF.